This record covers a single TCR beta chain. This sample is drawn from a study of CD4+ T cells in melanoma. Sequencing was performed with immunoSEQ multiplex PCR; in TCRdb, only in-frame clones are kept and a portion is missing. The sample holds approximately 20,000 clones; around 80% are singletons and the top ten take approximately 9.9%. This CDR3 contains 13 residues. V lost 3 bases and J 8 bases, leaving 13 bases between the germline ends. Germline CDR1 GTSNPN, CDR2 SVGIG (reference sequence). The source is a human donor with melanoma. The chain is built from TRBV30 and TRBJ1-4; the D is unclear. The CDR3 DNA reads as TGTGCCTGGAGCCCCTTTAGCGAAGAAAAACTGTTTTTT. Translating gives CAWSPFSEEKLFF.